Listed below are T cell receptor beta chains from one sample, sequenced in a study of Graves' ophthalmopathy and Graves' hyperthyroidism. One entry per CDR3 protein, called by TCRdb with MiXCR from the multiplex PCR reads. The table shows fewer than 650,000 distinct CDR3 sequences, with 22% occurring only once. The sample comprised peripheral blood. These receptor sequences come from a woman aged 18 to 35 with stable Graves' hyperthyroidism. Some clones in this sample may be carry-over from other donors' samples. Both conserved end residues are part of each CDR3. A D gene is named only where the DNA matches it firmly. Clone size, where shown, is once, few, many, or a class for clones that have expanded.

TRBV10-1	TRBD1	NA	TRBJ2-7	CASSRSGQGSYEQYF	TGCGCCAGCAGCCGTTCGGGACAGGGCTCCTACGAGCAGTACTTC
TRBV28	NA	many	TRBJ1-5	CASTPGARNQPQHF	TGTGCCAGCACCCCGGGGGCGCGCAATCAGCCCCAGCATTTT
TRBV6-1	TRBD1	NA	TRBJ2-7	CASRTGQISYEQYF	TGTGCCAGCAGAACGGGACAGATCTCCTACGAGCAGTACTTC
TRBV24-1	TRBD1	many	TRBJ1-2	CATSGGDSYGYTF	TGTGCCACCAGTGGCGGGGACAGCTATGGCTACACCTTC
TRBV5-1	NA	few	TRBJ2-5	CASSWGRAKETQYF	TGCGCCAGCAGCTGGGGAAGGGCCAAAGAGACCCAGTACTTC
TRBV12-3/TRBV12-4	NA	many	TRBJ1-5	CASSLGVQPQHF	TGTGCCAGCAGTTTAGGGGTTCAGCCCCAGCATTTT
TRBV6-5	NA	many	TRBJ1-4	CASSFGGTNEKLFF	TGTGCCAGCAGTTTCGGTGGGACTAATGAAAAACTGTTTTTT
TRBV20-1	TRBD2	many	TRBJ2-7	CSARAPSGIEEQYF	TGCAGTGCTAGAGCCCCTAGCGGGATAGAAGAGCAGTACTTC
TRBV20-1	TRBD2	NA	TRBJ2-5	CSAYIRGSSGVQETQYF	TGCAGTGCTTATATCCGAGGGTCTAGCGGGGTCCAAGAGACCCAGTACTTC
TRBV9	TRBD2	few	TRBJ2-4	CASSVGEGGQDIQYF	TGTGCCAGCAGCGTAGGGGAGGGTGGCCAAGACATTCAGTACTTC
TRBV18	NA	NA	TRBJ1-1	CASSPSQNTEAFF	TGTGCCAGCTCACCCTCCCAGAACACTGAAGCTTTCTTT
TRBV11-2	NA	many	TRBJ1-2	CASSLSVDGLYGYTF	TGTGCCAGCAGCTTAAGTGTGGACGGCCTTTATGGCTACACCTTC
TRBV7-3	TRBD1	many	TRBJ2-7	CASSLTPGQGDYEQYF	TGTGCCAGCAGCTTAACACCGGGACAGGGGGATTACGAGCAGTACTTC
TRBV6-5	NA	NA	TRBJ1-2	CASSYSTGSFYGYTF	TGTGCCAGCAGTTACTCCACAGGGTCTTTCTATGGCTACACCTTC
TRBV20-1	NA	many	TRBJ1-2	CSASPRGTNYGYTF	TGCAGTGCTAGCCCCAGGGGCACTAACTATGGCTACACCTTC
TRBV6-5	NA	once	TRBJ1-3	CASSYSGGGSGNTIYF	TGTGCCAGCAGTTACTCAGGAGGAGGCTCTGGAAACACCATATATTTT
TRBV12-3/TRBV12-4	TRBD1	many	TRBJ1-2	CATTLDRGGSDYTF	TGTGCCACAACCTTGGACAGGGGCGGATCTGACTACACCTTC